The clone carrying this T cell receptor beta chain has at least ten counts. Template material for amplifying TCR beta CDR3 regions consisted of RNA transcripts. HTBI primers were used for first-round RT-PCR of the TCR CDR3. TCRdb reanalysed the multiplex PCR reads using MiXCR and keeps one entry per CDR3 protein. This sample has approximately 380,000 distinct CDR3 sequences; over 11% occur once, and the top ten carry approximately 29%. The CDR3 is made up of 18 amino acids. Deletions cut 2 bases from V and 2 bases from J, with 19 bases between. The germline gives CDR1 MNHEY, CDR2 SVGAGI. The data were obtained in a study of T cells in Graves' hyperthyroidism and ophthalmopathy.

This clonotype was obtained from a man in his fifties or sixties with Graves' ophthalmopathy. Source material: blood. V usage is TRBV6-5 and J usage is TRBJ2-1; D is possibly TRBD2 (6 bases). The CDR3 is CASSYPPSSRGTYNEQFF. CDR3 DNA: TGTGCCAGCAGTTACCCCCCTTCGTCGCGGGGAACCTACAATGAGCAGTTCTTC.